The present T cell receptor (beta chain) was sequenced within a study of shared clonotypes between healthy human individuals (dated by TCRdb to 2018 to 2020). With regard to the full study: Three men and two women, aged 18 to 49 years, made up the cohort. For each donor, CD4 naive and CD4 memory were each run on three plates, CD8 naive on two plates, and CD8 memory on one plate. To estimate repertoire size and how much clonotypes are shared between individuals, the study performed deep sequencing of blood TCR repertoires from five healthy adults. Different laboratories and diverse techniques were used to prepare libraries and sequence TCR repertoires, to increase sequencing depth and limit assay-specific biases. Each donor's leukapheresis produced roughly between roughly 0.85 and 10 billion PBMCs. Findings and caveats that apply to the study as a whole: Compared with non-shared clonotypes, the clonotypes found in all four sorted-subset donors had higher generation probabilities. Estimated clonotype richness was generally larger for naive than for memory subsets. Rarefaction of sorted-subset datasets indicated incomplete sequencing despite the large sequencing depth. Pairwise subsampling indicated that sequencing depth was expected to affect the degree of clonotype sharing among donors. Sampling was restricted to blood, and TCR repertoires in tissues likely differ from the TCR repertoires found in blood. When several donors were compared, the shared fraction of clonotypes was approximately 5% for naive CD4, about 4% for naive CD8, 2% to 2.5% for memory CD4, and 0.35% to 0.5% for memory CD8. The genetic and exposure-history diversity represented was limited by the small number of donors.

Healthy HIV-negative adults with no recently reported acute infections or vaccinations were included as donors. Every donor was a Caucasian adult residing in Nashville, Tennessee, USA. Magnetic negative selection was used to enrich CD4+ T cells, after which naive cells were positively selected on CD45RA and the negative fraction became the memory subset. After blood collection by leukapheresis, PBMCs were isolated using Ficoll-Histopaque density gradient centrifugation and then cryopreserved in the vapor phase of liquid nitrogen. Purity and quantity of every magnetically sorted T cell population were checked by analytical flow cytometry. Genomic DNA was isolated from every sorted fraction and measured by UV absorbance on a Nanodrop 2000c. TCR CDR3 regions were amplified from genomic DNA by multiplex PCR using the deep immunoSEQ assay. Genomic DNA extracted from each cell subset was distributed evenly over all wells of several immunoSEQ 96-well plates, and each plate served as one replicate. For sorted subsets, about 200 ng genomic DNA, equal to some 30,000 T cell genomes, was loaded into each replicate PCR. The purified libraries were quantified using a Qubit 3.0 fluorometer, sized with a Bioanalyzer 2100, and then quantified again using the KAPA Library Quantification kit. Every immunoSEQ 96-well plate was sequenced on a dedicated single-read 150-cycle Illumina NextSeq 550 flow cell. Turning to the authors' computational methods: The immunoSEQ output contained only junctional sequences without quality scores, so filtering could not match that applied to full-length reads. To assign V/J genes and CDR3, sequences were annotated using PyIR, a Python wrapper for IgBLAST v1.9, with IMGT germline references. Reads with weak V/J assignments (E-value above 1e-6), missing CDR3, stop codons, out-of-frame junctions, or ambiguous translated residues were removed. A V3J clonotype was defined by an identical inferred V gene, J gene, and CDR3 amino acid sequence. Percentage overlap between repertoires was calculated by dividing the number of shared unique clonotypes by the size of the smaller repertoire. Richness of each repertoire was evaluated using RTK rarefaction, the Chao1 estimator, and Recon v2.1 estimates of unobserved clonotypes. Generation probabilities for all TCRbeta clonotypes obtained by the gDNA method from a handful of donors were computed using OLGA. Here the immuneACCESS table is served through TCRdb, limited to in-frame sequences with V and J called. Missing clones are a known gap in these copies; in checked studies unresolved V genes cover under half, and the rest lacks a known reason. The DNA gave D and trimming, while V, J and clone size come from that table. Present in this sample are hundreds of thousands of clones, approximately 74% of which were seen just once. In total, the top ten clones hold around 1.6% of the sample.

CDR3 length: 16 amino acids, cysteine to phenylalanine. Of the read, only the CDR3 DNA is kept; its 48 bases are in frame from base 1. Via the germline V gene, CDR1 is SGHVS and CDR2 FNYEAQ. V and J lose 1 base and 5 bases, and a span of 15 bases separates them. A remark on this clone: Its antigen is not yet known. Base quality data are lacking; no much larger clone is found one base away.

This clonotype originated in a woman aged 25-40 years in good health. The specimen sequenced was memory CD4+ T cells sorted from blood. The sample's cell subset or site, from its label and the paper: CD45RA-negative fraction. This chain joins TRBV7-6 to TRBJ2-1; the D region possibly corresponds to TRBD1 (6 bases align). The DNA sequence is TGTGCCAGCAGCTTAGGATTTTGGGGGCAACACAATGAGCAGTTCTTC. Translated, this gives CASSLGFWGQHNEQFF.